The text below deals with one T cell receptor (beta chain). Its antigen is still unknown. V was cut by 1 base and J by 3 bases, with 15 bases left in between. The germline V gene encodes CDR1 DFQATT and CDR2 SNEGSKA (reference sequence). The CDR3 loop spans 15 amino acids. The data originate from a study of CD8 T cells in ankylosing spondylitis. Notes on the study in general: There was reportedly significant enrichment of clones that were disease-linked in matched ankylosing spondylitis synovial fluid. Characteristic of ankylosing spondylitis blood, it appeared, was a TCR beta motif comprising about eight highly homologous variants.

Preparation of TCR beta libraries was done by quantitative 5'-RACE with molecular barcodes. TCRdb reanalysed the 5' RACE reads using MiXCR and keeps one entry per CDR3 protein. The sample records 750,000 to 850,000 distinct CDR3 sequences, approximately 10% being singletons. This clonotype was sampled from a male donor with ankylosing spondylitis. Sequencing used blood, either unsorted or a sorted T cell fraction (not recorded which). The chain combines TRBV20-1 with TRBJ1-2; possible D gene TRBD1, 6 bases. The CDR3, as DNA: TGCAGTGCTAGAGCGACCACAGGGTTGGACTATGGCTACACCTTC. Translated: CSARATTGLDYGYTF.